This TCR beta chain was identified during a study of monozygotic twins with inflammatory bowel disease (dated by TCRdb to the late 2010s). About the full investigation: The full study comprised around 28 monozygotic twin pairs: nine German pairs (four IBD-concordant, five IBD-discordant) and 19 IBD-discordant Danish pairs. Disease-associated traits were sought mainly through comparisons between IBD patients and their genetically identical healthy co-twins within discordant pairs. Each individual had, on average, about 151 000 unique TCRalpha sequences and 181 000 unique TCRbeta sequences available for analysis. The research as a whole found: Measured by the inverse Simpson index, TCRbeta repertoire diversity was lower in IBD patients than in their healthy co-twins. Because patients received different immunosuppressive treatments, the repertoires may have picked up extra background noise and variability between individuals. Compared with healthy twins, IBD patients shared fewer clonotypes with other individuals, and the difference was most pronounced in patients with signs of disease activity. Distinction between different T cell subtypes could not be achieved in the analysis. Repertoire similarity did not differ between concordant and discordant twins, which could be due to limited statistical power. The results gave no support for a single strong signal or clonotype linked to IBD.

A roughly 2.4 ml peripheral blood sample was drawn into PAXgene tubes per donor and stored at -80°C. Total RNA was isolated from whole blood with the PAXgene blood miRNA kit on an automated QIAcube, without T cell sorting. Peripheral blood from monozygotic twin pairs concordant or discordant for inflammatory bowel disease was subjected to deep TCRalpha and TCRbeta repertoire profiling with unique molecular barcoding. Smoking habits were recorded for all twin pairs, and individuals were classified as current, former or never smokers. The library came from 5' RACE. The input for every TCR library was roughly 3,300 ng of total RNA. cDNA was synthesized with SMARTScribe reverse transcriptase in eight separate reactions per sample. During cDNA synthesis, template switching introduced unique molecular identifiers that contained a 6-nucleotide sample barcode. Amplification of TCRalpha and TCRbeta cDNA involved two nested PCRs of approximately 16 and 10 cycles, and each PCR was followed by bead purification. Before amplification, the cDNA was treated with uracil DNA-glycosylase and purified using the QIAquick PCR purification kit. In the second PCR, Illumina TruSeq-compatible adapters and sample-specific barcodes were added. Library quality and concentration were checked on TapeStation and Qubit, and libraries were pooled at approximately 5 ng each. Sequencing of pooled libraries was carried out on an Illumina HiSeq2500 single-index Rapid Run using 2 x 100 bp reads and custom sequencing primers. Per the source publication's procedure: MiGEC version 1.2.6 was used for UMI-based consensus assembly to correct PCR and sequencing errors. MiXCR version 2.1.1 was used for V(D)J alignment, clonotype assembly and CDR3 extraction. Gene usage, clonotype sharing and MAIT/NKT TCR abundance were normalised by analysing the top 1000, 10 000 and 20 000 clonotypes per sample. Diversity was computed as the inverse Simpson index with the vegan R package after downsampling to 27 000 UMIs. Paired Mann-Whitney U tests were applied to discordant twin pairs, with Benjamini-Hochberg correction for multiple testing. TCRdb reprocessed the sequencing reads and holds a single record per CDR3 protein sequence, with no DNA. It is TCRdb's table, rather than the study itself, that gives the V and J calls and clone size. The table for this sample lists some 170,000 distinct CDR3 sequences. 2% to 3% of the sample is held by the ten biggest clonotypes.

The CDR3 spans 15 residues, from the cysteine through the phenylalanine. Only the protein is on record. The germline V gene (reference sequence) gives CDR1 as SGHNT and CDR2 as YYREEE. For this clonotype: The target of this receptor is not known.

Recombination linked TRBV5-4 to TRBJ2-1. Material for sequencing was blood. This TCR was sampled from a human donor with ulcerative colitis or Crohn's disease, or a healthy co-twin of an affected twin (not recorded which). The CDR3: CTSSSGQSSYNEQFF.